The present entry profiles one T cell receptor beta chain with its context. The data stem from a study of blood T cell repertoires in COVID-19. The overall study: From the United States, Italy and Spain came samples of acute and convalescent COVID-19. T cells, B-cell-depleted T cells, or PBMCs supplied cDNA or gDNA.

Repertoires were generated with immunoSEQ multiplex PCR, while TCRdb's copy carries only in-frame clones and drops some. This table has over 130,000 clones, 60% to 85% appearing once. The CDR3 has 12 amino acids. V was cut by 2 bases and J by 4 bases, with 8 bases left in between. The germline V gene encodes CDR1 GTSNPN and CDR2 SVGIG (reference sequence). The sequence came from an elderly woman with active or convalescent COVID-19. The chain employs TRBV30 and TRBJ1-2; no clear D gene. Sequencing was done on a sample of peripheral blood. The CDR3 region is CAWSWSTYGYTF. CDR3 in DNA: TGTGCCTGGAGTTGGTCTACCTATGGCTACACCTTC.